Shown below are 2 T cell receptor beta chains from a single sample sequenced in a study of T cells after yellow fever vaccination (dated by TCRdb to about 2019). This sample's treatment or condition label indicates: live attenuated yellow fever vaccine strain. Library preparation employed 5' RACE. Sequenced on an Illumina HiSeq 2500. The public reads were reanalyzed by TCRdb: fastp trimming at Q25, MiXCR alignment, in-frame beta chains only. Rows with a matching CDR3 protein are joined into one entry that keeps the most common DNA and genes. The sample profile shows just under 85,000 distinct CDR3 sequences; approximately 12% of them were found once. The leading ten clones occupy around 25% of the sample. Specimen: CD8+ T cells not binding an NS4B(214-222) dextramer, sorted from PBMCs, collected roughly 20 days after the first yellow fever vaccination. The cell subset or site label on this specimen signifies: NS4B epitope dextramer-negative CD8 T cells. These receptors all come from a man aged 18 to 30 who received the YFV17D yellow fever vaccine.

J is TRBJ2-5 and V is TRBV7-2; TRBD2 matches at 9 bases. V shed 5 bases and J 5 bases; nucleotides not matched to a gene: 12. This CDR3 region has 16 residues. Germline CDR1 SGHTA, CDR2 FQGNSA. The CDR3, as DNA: TGTGCCAGCAGCCCCTTCGCGGGGGGGGTCTGGGAGACCCAGTACTTC. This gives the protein CASSPFAGGVWETQYF. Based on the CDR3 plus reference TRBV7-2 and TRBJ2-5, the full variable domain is GAGVSQSPSNKVTEKGKDVELRCDPISGHTALYWYRQSLGQGLEFLIYFQGNSAPDKSGLPSDRFSAERTGGSVSTLTIQRTQQEDSAVYLCASSPFAGGVWETQYFGPGTRLLVL.

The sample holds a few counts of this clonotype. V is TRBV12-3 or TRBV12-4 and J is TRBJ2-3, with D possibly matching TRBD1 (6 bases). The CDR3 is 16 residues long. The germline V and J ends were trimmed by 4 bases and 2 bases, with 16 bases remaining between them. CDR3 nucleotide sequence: TGTGCCAGCAGTTCAGGGGCCGGTTCCTTCACAGATACGCAGTATTTT. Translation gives CASSSGAGSFTDTQYF.